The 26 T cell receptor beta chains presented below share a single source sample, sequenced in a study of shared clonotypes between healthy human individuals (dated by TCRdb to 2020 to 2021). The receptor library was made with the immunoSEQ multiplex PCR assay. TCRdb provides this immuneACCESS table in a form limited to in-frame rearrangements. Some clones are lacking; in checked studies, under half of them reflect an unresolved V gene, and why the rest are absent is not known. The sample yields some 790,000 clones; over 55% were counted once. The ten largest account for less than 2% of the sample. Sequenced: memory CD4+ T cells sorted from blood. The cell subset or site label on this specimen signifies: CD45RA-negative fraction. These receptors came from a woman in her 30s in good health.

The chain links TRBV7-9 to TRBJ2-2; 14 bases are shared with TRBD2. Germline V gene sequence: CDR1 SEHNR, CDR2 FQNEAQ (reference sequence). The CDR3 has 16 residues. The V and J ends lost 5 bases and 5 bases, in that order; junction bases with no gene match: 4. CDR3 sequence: CASSQGLAGVTGELFF. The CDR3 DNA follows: TGTGCCAGCAGCCAGGGACTAGCGGGAGTAACCGGGGAGCTGTTTTTT. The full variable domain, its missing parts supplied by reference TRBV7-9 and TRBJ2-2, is DTGVSQNPRHKITKRGQNVTFRCDPISEHNRLYWYRQTLGQGPEFLTYFQNEAQLEKSRLLSDRFSAERPKGSFSTLEIQRTEQGDSAMYLCASSQGLAGVTGELFFGEGSRLTVL.

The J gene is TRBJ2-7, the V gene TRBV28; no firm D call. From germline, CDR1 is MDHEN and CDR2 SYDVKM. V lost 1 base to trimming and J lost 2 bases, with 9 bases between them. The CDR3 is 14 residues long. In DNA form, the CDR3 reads TGTGCCAGCAGTTTATTACGGGTACCCTACGAGCAGTACTTC. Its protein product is CASSLLRVPYEQYF.

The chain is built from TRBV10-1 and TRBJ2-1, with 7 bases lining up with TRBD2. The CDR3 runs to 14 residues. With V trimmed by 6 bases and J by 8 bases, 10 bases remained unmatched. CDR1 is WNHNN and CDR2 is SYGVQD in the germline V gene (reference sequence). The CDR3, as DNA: TGCGCCAGCAGACTAGCGCAGGGACCTGATGAGCAGTTCTTC. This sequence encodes CASRLAQGPDEQFF.

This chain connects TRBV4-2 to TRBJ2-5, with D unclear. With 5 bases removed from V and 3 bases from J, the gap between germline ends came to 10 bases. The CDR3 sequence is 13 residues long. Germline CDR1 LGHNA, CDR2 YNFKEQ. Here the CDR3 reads CASSYSREETQYF. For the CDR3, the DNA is TGTGCCAGCAGCTATAGTCGCGAAGAGACCCAGTACTTC.

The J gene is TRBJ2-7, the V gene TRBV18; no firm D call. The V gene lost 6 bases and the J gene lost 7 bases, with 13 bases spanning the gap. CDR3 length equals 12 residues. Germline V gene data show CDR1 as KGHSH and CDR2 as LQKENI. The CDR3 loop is CASSIILGEQYF. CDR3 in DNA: TGTGCCAGCTCTATCATTCTCGGGGAGCAGTACTTC.

The CDR3, as DNA: TGTGCCAGCAGTCCTTACGTCTCTGCTGAGCAGTTCTTC. It yields the protein CASSPYVSAEQFF. The rearrangement links TRBV7-2 to TRBJ2-1; no firm D call. The germline V gene encodes CDR1 SGHTA and CDR2 FQGNSA. The V gene lost 6 bases and the J gene lost 9 bases, with 15 bases spanning the gap. There are 13 residues in the CDR3.

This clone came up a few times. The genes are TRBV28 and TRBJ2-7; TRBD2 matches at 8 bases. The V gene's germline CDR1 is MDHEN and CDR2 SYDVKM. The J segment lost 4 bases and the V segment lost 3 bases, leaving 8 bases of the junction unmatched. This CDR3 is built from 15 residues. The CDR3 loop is CASSFNSGTGYEQYF. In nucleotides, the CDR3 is TGTGCCAGCAGTTTTAATAGCGGGACGGGATACGAGCAGTACTTC.

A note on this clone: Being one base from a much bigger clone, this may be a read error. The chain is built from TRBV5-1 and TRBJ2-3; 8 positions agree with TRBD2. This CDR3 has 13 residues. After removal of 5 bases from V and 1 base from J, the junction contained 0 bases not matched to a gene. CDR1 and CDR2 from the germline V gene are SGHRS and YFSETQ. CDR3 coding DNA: TGCGCCAGCAGGACTAGCGGCACAGATACGCAGTATTTT. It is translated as CASRTSGTDTQYF.

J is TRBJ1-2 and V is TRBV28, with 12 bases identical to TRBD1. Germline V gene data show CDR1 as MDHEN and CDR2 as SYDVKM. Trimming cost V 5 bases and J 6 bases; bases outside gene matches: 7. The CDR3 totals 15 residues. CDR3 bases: TGTGCCAGCAGTCAAGGGACAGGGGGCACCCATGGCTACACCTTC. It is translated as CASSQGTGGTHGYTF.

This CDR3 reads CSVGFLAESTDTQYF. For the CDR3, the DNA is TGCAGCGTTGGGTTTCTAGCGGAAAGCACAGATACGCAGTATTTT. V is TRBV29-1 and J is TRBJ2-3, with 7 bases aligning to TRBD2. This CDR3 has 15 residues. CDR1 SQVTM and CDR2 ANQGSEA come from the germline V gene. Losses at the gene ends were 4 bases for V and 0 bases for J; bases not matched to a gene: 7.

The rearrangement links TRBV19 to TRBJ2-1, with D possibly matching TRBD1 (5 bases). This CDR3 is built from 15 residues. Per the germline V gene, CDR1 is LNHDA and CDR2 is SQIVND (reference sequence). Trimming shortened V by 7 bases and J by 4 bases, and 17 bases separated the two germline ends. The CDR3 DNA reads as TGTGCCAGTACCCTGGGGTCAGGGCCATACAATGAGCAGTTCTTC. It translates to CASTLGSGPYNEQFF. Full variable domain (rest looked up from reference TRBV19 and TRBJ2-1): DGGITQSPKYLFRKEGQNVTLSCEQNLNHDAMYWYRQDPGQGLRLIYYSQIVNDFQKGDIAEGYSVSREKKESFPLTVTSAQKNPTAFYLCASTLGSGPYNEQFFGPGTRLTVL.

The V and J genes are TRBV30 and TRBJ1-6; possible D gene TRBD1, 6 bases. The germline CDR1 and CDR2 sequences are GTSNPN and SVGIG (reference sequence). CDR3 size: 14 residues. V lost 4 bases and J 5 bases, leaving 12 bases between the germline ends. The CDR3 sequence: CAWTAGHHNSPLHF. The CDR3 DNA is TGTGCCTGGACCGCGGGACACCATAATTCACCCCTCCACTTT.

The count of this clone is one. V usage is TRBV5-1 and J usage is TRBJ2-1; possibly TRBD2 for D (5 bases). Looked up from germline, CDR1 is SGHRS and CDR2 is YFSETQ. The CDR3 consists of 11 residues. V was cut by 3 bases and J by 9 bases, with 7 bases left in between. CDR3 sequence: CASSSAGEQFF. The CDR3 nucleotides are TGCGCCAGCAGCTCCGCGGGTGAGCAGTTCTTC.

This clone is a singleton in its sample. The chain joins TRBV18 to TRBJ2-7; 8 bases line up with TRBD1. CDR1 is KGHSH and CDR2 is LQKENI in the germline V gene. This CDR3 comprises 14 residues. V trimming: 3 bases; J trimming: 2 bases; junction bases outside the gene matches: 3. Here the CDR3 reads CASSPGQATYEQYF. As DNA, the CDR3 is TGTGCCAGCTCACCGGGACAGGCCACCTACGAGCAGTACTTC.

The CDR3 nucleotides read TGTGCCAGCAGCCGGGGACAGGATATTTACGAGCAGTACTTC. Protein sequence: CASSRGQDIYEQYF. The gene calls are TRBV11-2 and TRBJ2-7; TRBD1 aligns across 8 bases. CDR1 and CDR2 from the germline V gene are SGHAT and FQNNGV. The trim removed 5 bases at V and 4 bases at J, leaving 7 bases unmatched. This CDR3 spans 14 amino acids.

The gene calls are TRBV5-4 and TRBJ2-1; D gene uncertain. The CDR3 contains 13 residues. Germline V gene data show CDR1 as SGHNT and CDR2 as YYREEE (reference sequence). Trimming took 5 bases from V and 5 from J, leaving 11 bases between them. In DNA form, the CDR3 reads TGTGCCAGCAGAAGCTGGAGAAACAATGAGCAGTTCTTC. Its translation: CASRSWRNNEQFF.

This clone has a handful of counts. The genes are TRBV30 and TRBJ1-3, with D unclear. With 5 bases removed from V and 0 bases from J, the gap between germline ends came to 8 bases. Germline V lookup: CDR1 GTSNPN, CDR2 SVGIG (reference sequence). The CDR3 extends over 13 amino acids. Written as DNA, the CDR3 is TGTGCCTGGGGGGTTGGCTCTGGAAACACCATATATTTT. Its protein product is CAWGVGSGNTIYF.

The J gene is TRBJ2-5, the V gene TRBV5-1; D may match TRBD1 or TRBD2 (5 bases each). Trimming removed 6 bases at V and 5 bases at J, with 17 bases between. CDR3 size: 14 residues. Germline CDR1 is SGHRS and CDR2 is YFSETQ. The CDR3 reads CASTPGPPRETQYF. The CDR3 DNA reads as TGCGCCAGCACCCCGGGACCTCCACGCGAGACCCAGTACTTC.

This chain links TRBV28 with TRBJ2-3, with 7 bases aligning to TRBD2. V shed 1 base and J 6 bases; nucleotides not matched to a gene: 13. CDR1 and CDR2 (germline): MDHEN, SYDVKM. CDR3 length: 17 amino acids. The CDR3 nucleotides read TGTGCCAGCAGTTTATCGTCGGGCGGGAGTTCAGGGGATACGCAGTATTTT. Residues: CASSLSSGGSSGDTQYF.

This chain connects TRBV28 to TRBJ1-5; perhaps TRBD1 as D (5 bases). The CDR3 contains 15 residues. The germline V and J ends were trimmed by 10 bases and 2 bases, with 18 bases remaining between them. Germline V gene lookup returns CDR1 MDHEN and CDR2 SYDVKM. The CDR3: CATGWGNLGNQPQHF. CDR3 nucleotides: TGTGCCACCGGGTGGGGGAACTTAGGCAATCAGCCCCAGCATTTT.

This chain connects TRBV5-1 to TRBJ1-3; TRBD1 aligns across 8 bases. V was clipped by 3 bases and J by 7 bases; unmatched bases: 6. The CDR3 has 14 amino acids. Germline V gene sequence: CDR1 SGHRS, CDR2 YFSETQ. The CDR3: CASSSSGGPNTIYF. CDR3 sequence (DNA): TGCGCCAGCAGCTCGTCAGGGGGCCCGAACACCATATATTTT.

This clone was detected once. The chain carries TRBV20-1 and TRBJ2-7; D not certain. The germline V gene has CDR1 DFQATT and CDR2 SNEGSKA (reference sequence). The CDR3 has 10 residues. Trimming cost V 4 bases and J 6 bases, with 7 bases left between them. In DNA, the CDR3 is TGCAGTGCTATCTCCCGCGAGCAGTACTTC. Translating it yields CSAISREQYF.

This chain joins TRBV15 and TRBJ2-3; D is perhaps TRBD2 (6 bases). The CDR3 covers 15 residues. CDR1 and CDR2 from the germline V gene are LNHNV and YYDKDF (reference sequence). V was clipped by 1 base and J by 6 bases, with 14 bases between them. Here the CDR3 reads CATSRARGLLDTQYF. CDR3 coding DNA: TGTGCCACCAGCAGAGCACGGGGGTTGTTGGATACGCAGTATTTT.

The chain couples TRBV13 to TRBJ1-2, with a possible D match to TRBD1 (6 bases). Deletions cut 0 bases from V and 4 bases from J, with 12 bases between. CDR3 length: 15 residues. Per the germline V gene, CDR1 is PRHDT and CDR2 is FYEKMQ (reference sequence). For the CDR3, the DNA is TGTGCCAGCAGCTTAGGTTCAGGGGCTGGCTATGGCTACACCTTC. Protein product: CASSLGSGAGYGYTF. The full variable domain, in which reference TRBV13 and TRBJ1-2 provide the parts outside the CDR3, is AAGVIQSPRHLIKEKRETATLKCYPIPRHDTVYWYQQGPGQDPQFLISFYEKMQSDKGSIPDRFSAQQFSDYHSELNMSSLELGDSALYFCASSLGSGAGYGYTFGSGTRLTVV.

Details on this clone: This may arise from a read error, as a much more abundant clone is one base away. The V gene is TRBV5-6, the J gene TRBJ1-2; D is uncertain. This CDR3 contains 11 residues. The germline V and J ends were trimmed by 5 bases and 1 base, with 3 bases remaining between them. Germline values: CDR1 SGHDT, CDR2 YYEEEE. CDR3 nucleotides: TGTGCCAGCAGTCTTAACTATGGCTACACCTTC. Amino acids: CASSLNYGYTF.

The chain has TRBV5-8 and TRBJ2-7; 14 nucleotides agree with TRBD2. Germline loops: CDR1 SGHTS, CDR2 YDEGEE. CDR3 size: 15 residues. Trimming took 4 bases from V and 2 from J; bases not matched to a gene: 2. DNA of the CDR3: TGTGCCAGCAGCCGGGGACTAGCGGGAGCCTACGAGCAGTACTTC. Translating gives CASSRGLAGAYEQYF.